This T cell receptor beta chain stems from a study of Ad26.COV2.S vaccination and SARS-CoV-2 variants (dated by TCRdb to the early 2020s). In terms of the full investigation: TCRbeta repertoire sequencing was used to assess the specificity and breadth of SARS-CoV-2-reactive T cell receptors after Ad26.COV2.S vaccination. A total of approximately 30 samples were included in the TCR-sequenced set, comprising roughly 19 Ad26.COV2.S vaccine recipients, 5 placebo recipients and 8 SARS-CoV-2 convalescent individuals. General study outcomes and caveats: Substantial breadth of spike-specific CD8+ and CD4+ T cell responses was reported after vaccination. Comparable non-spike TCR breadth was observed between vaccine and placebo recipients, consistent with only spike being contained in the vaccine. Spike-specific TCR breadth was higher in Ad26.COV2.S recipients than in placebo recipients (P = 0.0014). The authors noted that total T cell responses may have been underestimated by the TCR breadth and depth analyses.

Via the germline V gene, CDR1 is KGHSH and CDR2 LQKENI. V and J lose 0 bases and 0 bases, and a span of 12 bases separates them. The CDR3 covers 17 residues, taking in both the cysteine and the phenylalanine. Left in the record is the CDR3 DNA by itself, 51 bases read in frame from the first base. Reading the label with the study, this specimen's time point is: individuals recovered from natural SARS-CoV-2 infection. The immunoSEQ Assay was used to sequence TCRbeta CDR3 regions. After extraction, genomic DNA underwent amplification by bias-controlled multiplex PCR, followed by high-throughput sequencing. Concerning the study's data processing: To quantify the absolute abundance of every unique TCRbeta CDR3 region, sequences were collapsed and filtered. T cell fraction was estimated by normalizing TCRbeta template counts to usable DNA, which was measured by amplifying reference genes present in all nucleated cells. Repertoire TCRs were annotated as SARS-CoV-2-specific by exact matching of V gene, CDR3 amino acid sequence and J gene to a known reactive TCR set. The reference SARS-CoV-2 TCR set was derived from MIRA and filtered for enrichment in COVID-19-positive ImmuneCODE repertoires, a step that removed public or cross-reactive TCRs. Drawing on the MIRA antigens, annotated TCRs were analysed further at the level of specific ORF or position within ORF. Breadth was defined as annotated unique rearrangements over total unique productive rearrangements; depth was the summed frequency of those rearrangements. Two-sided Wilcoxon rank-sum tests were applied when comparing TCR breadth between groups. Here the immuneACCESS table is served through TCRdb, limited to in-frame sequences with V and J called. Missing clones are a known gap in these copies; in checked studies unresolved V genes cover under half, and the rest lacks a known reason. V, J and clone size were drawn from that table, and D and trimming were deduced from the DNA. Here the sample has about 180,000 clones; around 88% occur a single time. The ten largest account for approximately 6% of the sample.

This clone was observed once. No cognate antigen has been identified for it. No base qualities exist here, and no much larger clone lies one base off it. This receptor was obtained from a human donor who had recovered from COVID-19. The sequenced sample was peripheral blood, obtained after recovery from COVID-19. The V and J genes are TRBV18 and TRBJ1-5; no confident D gene assignment can be made. The nucleotide sequence is given as TGTGCCAGCTCACCACCATTCACAGAAGATAGCAATCAGCCCCAGCATTTT. Translated, this gives CASSPPFTEDSNQPQHF.